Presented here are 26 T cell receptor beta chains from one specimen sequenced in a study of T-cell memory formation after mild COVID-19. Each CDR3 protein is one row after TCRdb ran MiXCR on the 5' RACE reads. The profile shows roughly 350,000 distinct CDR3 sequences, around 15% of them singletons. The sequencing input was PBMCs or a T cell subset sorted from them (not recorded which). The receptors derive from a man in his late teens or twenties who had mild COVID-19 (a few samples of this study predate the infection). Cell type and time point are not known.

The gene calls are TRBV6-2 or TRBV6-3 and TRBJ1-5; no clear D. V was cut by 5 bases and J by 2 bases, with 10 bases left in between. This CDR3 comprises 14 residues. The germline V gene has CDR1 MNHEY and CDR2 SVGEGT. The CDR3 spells CASSGFLGNQPQHF. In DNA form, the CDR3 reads TGTGCCAGCAGTGGGTTTTTGGGCAATCAGCCCCAGCATTTT.

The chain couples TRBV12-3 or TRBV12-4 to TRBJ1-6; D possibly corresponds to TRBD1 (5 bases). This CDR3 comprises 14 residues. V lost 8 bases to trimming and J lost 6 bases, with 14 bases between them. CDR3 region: CASDTGPSNSPLHF. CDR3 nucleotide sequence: TGTGCCAGCGACACGGGGCCCTCTAATTCACCCCTCCACTTT.

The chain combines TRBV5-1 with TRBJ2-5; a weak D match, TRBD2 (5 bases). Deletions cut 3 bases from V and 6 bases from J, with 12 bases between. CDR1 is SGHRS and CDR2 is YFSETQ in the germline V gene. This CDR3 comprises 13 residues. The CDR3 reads CASSSTSIQTQYF. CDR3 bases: TGCGCCAGCAGCTCAACTAGTATACAGACCCAGTACTTC.

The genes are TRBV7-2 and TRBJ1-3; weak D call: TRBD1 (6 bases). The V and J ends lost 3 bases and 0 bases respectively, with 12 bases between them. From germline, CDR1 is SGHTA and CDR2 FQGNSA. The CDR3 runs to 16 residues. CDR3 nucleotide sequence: TGTGCCAGCAGCTTCATCCGAGGGGGCTCTGGAAACACCATATATTTT. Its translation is CASSFIRGGSGNTIYF.

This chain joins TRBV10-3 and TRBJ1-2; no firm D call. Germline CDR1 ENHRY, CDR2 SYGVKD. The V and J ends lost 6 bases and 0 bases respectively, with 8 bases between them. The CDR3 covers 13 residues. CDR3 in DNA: TGTGCCATCAGGGTCGAAGCTAACTATGGCTACACCTTC. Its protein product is CAIRVEANYGYTF.

The CDR3, as DNA: TGTGCCACCAGAGCAAAGGAAGGGAACGGGGACGAGCAGTACGTC. Translation: CATRAKEGNGDEQYV. The genes are TRBV24-1 and TRBJ2-7; possible D gene TRBD2, 5 bases. This CDR3 spans 15 amino acids. The germline V gene encodes CDR1 KGHDR and CDR2 SFDVKD. V lost 7 bases, J lost 5 bases, and 20 bases lay in between.

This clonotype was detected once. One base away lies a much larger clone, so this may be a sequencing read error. The CDR3 here is CASGLGTPTKNIQYF. The CDR3 region has the DNA TGTGCTAGTGGTTTAGGGACTCCAACCAAAAACATTCAGTACTTC. The rearrangement uses TRBV12-5 and TRBJ2-4; a possible D gene is TRBD2 (6 bases). The CDR3 length is 15 residues. From germline, CDR1 is LGHNT and CDR2 FRNRAP. The V end lost 3 bases, the J end lost 2 bases, and 11 bases lay between the germline ends.

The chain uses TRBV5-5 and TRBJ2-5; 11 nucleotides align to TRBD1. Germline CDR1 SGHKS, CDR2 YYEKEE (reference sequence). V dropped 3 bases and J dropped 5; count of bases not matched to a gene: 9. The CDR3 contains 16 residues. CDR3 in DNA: TGTGCCAGCAGCTCGGGACAGGGGGGACTGGGGGAGACCCAGTACTTC. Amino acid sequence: CASSSGQGGLGETQYF.

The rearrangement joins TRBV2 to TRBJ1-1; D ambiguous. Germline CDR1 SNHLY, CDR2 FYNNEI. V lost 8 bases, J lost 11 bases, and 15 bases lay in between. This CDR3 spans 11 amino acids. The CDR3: CASLVRRVAFF. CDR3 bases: TGTGCCAGCCTGGTTCGACGCGTGGCTTTCTTT.

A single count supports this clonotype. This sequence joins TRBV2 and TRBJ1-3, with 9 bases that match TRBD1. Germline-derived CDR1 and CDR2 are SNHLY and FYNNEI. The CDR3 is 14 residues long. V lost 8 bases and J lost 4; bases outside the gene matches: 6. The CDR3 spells CASRRQGVGNTIYF. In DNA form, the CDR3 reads TGTGCCAGCCGACGACAGGGGGTAGGAAACACCATATATTTT.

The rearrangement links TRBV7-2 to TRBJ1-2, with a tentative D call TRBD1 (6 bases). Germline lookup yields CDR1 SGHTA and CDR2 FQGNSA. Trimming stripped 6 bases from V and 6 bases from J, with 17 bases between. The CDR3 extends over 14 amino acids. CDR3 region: CASRGAGQGHGYTF. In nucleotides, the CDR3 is TGTGCCAGCAGGGGTGCTGGCCAGGGGCATGGCTACACCTTC.

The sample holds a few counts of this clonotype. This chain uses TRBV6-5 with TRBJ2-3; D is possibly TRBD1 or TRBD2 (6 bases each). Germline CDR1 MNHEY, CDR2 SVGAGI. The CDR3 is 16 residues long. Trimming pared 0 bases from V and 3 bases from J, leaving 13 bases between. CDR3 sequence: CASSYSVGGGTDTQYF. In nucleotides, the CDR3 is TGTGCCAGCAGTTACTCGGTCGGGGGCGGAACAGATACGCAGTATTTT.

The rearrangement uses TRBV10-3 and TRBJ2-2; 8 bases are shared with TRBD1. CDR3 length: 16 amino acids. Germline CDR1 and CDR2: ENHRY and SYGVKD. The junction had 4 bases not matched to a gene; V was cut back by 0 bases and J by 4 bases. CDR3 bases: TGTGCCATCAGTGAGTCGAGGCAGGGGGCCACCGGGGAGCTGTTTTTT. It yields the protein CAISESRQGATGELFF.

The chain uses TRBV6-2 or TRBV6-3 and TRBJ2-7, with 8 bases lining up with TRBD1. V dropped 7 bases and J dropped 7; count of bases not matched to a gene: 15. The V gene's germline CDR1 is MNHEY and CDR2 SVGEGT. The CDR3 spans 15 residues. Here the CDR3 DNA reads TGTGCCAGCACCCTCGGTGGACAGGGCTCGGAGGAGCAGTACTTC. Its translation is CASTLGGQGSEEQYF.

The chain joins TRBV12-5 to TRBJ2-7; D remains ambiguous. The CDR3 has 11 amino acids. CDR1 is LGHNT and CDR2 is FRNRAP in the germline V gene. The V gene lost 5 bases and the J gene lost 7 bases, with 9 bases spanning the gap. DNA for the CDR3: TGTGCTAGTGGTCAGGTCGGAGAGCAGTACTTC. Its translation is CASGQVGEQYF.

The CDR3 here is CASGDRTSSGNTIYF. The CDR3 region has the DNA TGTGCCAGTGGGGACAGGACCAGCTCTGGAAACACCATATATTTT. J is TRBJ1-3 and V is TRBV6-6, with 8 bases identical to TRBD1. Germline CDR1 reads MNHNY; CDR2 reads SVGAGI (reference sequence). J lost 0 bases, V lost 9 bases, and 7 bases had no gene match. The CDR3 loop spans 15 amino acids.

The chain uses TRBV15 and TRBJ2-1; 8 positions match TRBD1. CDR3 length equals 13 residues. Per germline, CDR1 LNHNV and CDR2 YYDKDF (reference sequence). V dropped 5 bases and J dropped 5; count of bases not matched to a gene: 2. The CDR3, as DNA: TGTGCCACCAGCCAGGGGGCCCACAATGAGCAGTTCTTC. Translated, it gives CATSQGAHNEQFF.

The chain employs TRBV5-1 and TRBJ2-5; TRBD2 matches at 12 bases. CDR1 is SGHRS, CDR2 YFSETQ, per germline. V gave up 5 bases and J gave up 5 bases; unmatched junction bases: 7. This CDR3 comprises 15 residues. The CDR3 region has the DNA TGCGCCAGCAGTTCCGGACTAGCGGGGTATGAGACCCAGTACTTC. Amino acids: CASSSGLAGYETQYF.

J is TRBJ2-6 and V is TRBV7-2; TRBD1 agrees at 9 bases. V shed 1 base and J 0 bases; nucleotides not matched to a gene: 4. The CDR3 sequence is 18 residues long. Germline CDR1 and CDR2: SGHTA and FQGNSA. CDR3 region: CASSLEGTGSSGANVLTF. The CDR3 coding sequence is TGTGCCAGCAGCTTAGAAGGGACAGGGAGCTCTGGGGCCAACGTCCTGACTTTC.

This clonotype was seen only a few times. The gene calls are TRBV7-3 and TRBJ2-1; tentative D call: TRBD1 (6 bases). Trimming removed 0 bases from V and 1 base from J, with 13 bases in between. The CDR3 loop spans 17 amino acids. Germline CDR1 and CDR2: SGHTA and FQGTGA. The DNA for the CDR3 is TGTGCCAGCAGCTTAACGGGTACAGGGCCTTCCTACAATGAGCAGTTCTTC. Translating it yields CASSLTGTGPSYNEQFF.

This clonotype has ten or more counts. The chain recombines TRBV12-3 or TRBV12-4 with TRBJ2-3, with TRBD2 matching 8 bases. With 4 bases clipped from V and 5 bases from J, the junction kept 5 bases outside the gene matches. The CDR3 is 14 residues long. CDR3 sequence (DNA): TGTGCCAGCAGTTCCTCGGGGGGGGTAGATACGCAGTATTTT. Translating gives CASSSSGGVDTQYF.

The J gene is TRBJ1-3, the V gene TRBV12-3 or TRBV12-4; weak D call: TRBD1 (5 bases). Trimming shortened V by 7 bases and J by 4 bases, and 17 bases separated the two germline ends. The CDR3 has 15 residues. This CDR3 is CASTFGAYLGNTIYF. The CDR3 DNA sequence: TGTGCCAGCACCTTCGGGGCCTACTTAGGAAACACCATATATTTT.

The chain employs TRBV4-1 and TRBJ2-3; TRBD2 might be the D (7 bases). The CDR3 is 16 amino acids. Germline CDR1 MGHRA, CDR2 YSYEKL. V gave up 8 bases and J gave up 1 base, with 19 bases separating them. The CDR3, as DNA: TGCGCCAGCGTCCAAGGGGGGGGCGGCGGCACAGATACGCAGTATTTT. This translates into CASVQGGGGGTDTQYF.

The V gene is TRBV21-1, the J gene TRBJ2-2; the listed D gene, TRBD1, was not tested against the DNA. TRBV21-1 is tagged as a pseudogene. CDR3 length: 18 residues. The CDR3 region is CASSPLRDREVENGELFF. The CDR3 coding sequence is TGTGCCAGCAGCCCGCTCCGGGACAGGGAGGTGGAAAACGGGGAGCTGTTTTTT.

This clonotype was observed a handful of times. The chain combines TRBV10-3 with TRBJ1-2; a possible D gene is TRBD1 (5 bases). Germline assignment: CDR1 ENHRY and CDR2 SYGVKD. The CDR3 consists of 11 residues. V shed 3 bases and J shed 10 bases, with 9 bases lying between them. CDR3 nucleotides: TGTGCCATCAGTGATCAGGGTGACTACACCTTC. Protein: CAISDQGDYTF.

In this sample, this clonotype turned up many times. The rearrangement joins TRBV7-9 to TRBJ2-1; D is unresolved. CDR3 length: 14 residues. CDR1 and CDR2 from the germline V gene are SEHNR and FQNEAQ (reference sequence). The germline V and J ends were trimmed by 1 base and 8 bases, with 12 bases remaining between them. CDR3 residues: CASSLEPYQYEQFF. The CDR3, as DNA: TGTGCCAGCAGCTTAGAACCCTATCAGTATGAGCAGTTCTTC.